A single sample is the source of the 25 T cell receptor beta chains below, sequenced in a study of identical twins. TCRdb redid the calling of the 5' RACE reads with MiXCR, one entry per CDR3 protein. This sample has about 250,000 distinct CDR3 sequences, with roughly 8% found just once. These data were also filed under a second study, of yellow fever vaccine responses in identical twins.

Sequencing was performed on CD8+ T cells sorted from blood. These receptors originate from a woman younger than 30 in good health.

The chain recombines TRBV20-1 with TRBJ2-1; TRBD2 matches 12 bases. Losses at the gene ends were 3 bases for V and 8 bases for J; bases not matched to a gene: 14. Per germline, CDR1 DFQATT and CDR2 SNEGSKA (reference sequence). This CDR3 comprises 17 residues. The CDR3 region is CSASSLAGGQPDDEQFF. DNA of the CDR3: TGCAGTGCTAGTTCGCTAGCGGGGGGGCAGCCGGACGATGAGCAGTTCTTC.

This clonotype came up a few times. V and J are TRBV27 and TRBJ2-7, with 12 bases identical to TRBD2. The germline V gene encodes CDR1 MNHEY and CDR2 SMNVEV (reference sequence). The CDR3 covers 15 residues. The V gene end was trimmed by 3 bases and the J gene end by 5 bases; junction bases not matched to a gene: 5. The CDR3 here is CASSFSSGRVHEQYF. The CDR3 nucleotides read TGTGCCAGCAGTTTTTCTAGCGGGAGGGTACACGAGCAGTACTTC.

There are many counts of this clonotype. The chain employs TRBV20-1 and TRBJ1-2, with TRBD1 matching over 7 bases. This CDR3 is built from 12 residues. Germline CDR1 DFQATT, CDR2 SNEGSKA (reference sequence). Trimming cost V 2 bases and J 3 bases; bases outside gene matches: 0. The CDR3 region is CSARQGDYGYTF. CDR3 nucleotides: TGCAGTGCTAGACAGGGGGACTATGGCTACACCTTC.

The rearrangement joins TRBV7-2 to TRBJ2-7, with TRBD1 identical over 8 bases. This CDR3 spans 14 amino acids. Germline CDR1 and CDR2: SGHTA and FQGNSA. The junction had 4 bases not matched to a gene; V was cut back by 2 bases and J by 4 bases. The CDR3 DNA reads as TGTGCCAGCAGCTTATTGACAGGGGCGTACGAGCAGTACTTC. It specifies CASSLLTGAYEQYF.

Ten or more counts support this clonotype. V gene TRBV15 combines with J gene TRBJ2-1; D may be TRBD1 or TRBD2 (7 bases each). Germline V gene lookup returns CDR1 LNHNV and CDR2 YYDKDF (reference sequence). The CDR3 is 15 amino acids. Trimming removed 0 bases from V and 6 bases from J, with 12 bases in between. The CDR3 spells CATSRDRGGSNEQFF. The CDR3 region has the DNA TGTGCCACCAGCAGAGACAGGGGGGGTAGCAATGAGCAGTTCTTC.

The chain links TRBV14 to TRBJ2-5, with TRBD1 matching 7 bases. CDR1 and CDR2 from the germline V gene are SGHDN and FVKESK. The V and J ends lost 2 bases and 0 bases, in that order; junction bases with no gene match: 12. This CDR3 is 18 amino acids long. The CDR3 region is CASSQRPKGAEYQETQYF. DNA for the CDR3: TGTGCCAGCAGCCAACGTCCAAAGGGGGCAGAGTACCAAGAGACCCAGTACTTC.

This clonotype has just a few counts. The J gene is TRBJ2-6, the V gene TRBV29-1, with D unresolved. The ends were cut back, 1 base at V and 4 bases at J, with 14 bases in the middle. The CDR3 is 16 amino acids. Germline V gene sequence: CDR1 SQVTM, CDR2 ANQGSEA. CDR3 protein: CSVEGPVKSGANVLTF. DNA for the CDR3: TGCAGCGTTGAAGGCCCAGTGAAATCAGGGGCCAACGTCCTGACTTTC.

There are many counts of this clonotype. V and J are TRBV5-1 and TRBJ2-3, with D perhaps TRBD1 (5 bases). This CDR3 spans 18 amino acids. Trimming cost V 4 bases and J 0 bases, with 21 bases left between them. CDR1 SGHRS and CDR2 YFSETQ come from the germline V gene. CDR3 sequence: CASSGDRIIPSSTDTQYF. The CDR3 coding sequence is TGCGCCAGCAGCGGAGACAGAATTATACCTTCTAGCACAGATACGCAGTATTTT.

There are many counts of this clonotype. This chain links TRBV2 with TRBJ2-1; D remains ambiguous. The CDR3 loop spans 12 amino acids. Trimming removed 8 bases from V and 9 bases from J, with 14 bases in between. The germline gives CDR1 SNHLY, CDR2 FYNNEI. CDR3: CASGLLGGEQFF. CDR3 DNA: TGTGCCAGCGGTTTGCTTGGCGGTGAGCAGTTCTTC.

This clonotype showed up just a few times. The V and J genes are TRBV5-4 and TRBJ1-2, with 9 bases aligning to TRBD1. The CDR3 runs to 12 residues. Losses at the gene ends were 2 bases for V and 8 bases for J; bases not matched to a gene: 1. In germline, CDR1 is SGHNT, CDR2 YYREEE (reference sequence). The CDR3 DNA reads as TGTGCCAGCAGCTTCGGACAGGGGGGCTACACCTTC. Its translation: CASSFGQGGYTF.

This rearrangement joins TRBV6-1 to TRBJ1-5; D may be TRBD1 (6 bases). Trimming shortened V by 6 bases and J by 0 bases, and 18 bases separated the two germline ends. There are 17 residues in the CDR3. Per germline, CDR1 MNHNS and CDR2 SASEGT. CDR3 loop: CASSPVGGGDSNQPQHF. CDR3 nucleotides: TGTGCCAGCAGCCCTGTGGGGGGCGGAGATAGCAATCAGCCCCAGCATTTT.

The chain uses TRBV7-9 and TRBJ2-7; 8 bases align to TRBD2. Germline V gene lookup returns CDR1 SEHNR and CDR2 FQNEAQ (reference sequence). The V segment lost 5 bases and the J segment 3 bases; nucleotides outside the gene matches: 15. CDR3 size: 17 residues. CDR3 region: CASSPTGRGASNYEQYF. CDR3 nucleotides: TGTGCCAGCAGCCCAACCGGGAGGGGGGCGTCAAACTACGAGCAGTACTTC.

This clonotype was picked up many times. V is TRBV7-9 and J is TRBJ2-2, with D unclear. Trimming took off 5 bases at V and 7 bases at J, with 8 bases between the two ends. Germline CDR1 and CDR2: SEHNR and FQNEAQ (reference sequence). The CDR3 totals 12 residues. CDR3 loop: CASSRLGGELFF. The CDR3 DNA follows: TGTGCCAGCAGCCGGCTCGGCGGGGAGCTGTTTTTT. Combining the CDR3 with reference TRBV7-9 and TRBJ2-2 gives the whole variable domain DTGVSQNPRHKITKRGQNVTFRCDPISEHNRLYWYRQTLGQGPEFLTYFQNEAQLEKSRLLSDRFSAERPKGSFSTLEIQRTEQGDSAMYLCASSRLGGELFFGEGSRLTVL.

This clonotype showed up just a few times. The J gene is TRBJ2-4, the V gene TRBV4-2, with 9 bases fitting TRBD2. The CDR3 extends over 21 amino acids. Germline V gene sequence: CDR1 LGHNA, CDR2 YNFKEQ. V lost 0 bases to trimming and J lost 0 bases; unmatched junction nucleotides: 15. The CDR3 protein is CASSQDFIAGVRGEAKNIQYF. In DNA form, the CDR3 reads TGTGCCAGCAGCCAAGATTTCATAGCGGGAGTAAGGGGGGAAGCCAAAAACATTCAGTACTTC.

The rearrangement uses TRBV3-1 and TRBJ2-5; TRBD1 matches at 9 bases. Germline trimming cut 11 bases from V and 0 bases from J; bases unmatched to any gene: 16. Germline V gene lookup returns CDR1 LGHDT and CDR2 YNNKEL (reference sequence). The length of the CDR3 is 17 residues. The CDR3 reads CASSPTRQGGYQETQYF. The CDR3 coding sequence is TGTGCCTCCAGTCCAACTCGACAGGGGGGGTACCAAGAGACCCAGTACTTC.

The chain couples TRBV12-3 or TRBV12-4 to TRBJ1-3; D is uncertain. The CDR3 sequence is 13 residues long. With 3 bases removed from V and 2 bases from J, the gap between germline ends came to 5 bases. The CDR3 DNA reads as TGTGCCAGCAGTTTGCTCCCTGGAAACACCATATATTTT. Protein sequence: CASSLLPGNTIYF.

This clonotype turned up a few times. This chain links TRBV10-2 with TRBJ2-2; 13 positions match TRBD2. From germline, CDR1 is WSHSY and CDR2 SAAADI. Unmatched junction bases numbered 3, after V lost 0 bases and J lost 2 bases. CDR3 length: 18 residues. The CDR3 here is CASSESGLAGVNTGELFF. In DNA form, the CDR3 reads TGCGCCAGCAGTGAGTCAGGACTAGCGGGAGTTAACACCGGGGAGCTGTTTTTT.

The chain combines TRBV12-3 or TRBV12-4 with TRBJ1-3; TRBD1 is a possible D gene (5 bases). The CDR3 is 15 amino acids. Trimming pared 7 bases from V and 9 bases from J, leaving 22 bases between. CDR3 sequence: CASIRREGPAGTIYF. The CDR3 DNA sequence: TGTGCCAGCATTCGTCGTGAGGGGCCGGCTGGCACCATATATTTT.

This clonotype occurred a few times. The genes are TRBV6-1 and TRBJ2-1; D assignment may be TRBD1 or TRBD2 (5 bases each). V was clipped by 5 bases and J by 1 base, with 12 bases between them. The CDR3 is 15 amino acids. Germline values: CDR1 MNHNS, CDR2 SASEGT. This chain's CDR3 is CASSILEGSYNEQFF. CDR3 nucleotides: TGTGCCAGCAGTATTCTAGAGGGGTCCTACAATGAGCAGTTCTTC.

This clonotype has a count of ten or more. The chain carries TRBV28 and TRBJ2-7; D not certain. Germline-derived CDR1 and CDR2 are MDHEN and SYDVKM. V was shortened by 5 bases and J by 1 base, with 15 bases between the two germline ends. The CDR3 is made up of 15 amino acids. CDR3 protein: CASSPRLYWSYEQYF. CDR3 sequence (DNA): TGTGCCAGCAGTCCCAGACTGTATTGGTCCTACGAGCAGTACTTC.

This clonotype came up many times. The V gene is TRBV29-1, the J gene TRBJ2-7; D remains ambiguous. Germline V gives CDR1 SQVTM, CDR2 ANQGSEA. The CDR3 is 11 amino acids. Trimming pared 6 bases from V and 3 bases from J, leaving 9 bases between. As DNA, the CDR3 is TGCAGCGTCCTAGATTACTACGAGCAGTACTTC. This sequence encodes CSVLDYYEQYF.

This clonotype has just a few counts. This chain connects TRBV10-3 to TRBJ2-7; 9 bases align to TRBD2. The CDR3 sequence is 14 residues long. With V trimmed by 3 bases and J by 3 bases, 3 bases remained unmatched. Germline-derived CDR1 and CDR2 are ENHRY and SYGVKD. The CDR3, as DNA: TGTGCCATCAGTGACCGACTAGCGGTCTACGAGCAGTACTTC. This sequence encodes CAISDRLAVYEQYF.

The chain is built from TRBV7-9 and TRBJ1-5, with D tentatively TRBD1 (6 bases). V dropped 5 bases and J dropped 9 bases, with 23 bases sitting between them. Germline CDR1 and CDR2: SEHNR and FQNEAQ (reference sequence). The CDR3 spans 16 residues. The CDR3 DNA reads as TGTGCCAGCAGCGAGACTCCCGGGACATTGTATCGGCCCCAGCATTTT. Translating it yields CASSETPGTLYRPQHF.

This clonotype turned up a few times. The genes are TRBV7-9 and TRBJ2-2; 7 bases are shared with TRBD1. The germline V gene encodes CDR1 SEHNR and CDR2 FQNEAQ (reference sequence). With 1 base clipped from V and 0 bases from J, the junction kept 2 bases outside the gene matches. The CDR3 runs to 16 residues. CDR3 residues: CASSLGDSANTGELFF. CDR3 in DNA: TGTGCCAGCAGCTTAGGGGACAGTGCGAACACCGGGGAGCTGTTTTTT.

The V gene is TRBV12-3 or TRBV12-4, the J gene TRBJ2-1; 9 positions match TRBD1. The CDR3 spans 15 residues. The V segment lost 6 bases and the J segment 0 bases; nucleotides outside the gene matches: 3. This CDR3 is CASSNRGLSYNEQFF. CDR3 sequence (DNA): TGTGCCAGCAGCAACAGGGGGCTCTCCTACAATGAGCAGTTCTTC.